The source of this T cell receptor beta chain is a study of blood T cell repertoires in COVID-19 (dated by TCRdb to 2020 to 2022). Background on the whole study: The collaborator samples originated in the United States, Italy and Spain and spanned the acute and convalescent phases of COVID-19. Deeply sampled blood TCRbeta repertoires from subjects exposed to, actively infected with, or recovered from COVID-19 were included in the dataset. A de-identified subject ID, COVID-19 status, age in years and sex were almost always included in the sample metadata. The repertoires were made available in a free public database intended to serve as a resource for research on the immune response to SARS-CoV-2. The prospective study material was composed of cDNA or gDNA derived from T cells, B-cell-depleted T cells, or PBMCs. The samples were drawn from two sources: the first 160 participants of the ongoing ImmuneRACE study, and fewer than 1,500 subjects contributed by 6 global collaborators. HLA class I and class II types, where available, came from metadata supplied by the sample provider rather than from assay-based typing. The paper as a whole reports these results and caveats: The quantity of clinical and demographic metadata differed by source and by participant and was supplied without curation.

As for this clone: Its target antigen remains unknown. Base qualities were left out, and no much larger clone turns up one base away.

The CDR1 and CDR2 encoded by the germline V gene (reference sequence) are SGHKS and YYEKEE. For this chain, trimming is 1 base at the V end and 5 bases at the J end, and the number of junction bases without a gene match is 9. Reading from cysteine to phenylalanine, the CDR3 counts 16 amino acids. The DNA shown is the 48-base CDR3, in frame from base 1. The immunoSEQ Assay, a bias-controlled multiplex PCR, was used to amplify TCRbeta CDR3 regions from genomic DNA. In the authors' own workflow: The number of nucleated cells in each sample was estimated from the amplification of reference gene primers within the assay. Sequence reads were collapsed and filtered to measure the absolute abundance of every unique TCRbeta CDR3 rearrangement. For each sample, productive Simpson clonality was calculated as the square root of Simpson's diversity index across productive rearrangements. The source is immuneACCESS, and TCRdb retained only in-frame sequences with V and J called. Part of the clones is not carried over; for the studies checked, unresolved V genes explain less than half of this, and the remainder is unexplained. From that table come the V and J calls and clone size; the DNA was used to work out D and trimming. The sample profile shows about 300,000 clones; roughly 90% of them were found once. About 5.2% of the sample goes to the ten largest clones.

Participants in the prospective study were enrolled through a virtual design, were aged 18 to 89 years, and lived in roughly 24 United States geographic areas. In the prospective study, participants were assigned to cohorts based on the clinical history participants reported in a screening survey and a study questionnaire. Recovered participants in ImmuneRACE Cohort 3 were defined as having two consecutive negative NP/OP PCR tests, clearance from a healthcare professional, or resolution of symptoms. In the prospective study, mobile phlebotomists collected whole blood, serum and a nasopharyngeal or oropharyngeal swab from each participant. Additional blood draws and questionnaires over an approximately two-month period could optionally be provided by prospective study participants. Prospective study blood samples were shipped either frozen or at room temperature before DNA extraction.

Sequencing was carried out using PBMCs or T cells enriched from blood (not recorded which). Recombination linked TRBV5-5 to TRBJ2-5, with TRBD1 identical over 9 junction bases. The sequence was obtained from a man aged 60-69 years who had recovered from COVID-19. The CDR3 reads CASSLLQGARTETQYF. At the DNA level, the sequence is TGTGCCAGCAGCTTGTTACAGGGGGCGCGTACTGAGACCCAGTACTTC.